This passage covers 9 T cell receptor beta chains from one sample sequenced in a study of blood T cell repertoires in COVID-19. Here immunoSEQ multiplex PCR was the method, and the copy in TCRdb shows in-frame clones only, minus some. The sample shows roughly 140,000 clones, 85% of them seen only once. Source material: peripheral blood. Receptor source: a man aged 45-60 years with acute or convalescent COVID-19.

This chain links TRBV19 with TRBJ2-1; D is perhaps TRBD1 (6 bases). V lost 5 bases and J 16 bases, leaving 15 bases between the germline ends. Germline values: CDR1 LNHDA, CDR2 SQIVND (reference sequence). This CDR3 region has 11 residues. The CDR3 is CASSQDRREFF. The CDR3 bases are TGTGCCAGTAGTCAGGACAGACGGGAATTCTTC. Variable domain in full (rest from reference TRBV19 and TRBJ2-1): DGGITQSPKYLFRKEGQNVTLSCEQNLNHDAMYWYRQDPGQGLRLIYYSQIVNDFQKGDIAEGYSVSREKKESFPLTVTSAQKNPTAFYLCASSQDRREFFGPGTRLTVL.

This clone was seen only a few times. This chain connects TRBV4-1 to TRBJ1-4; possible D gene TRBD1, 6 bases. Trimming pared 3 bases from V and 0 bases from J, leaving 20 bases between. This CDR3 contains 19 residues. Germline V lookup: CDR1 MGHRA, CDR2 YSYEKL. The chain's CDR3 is CASSQGIRGGRATNEKLFF. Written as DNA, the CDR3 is TGCGCCAGCAGCCAGGGTATCAGGGGTGGGAGGGCAACTAATGAAAAACTGTTTTTT.

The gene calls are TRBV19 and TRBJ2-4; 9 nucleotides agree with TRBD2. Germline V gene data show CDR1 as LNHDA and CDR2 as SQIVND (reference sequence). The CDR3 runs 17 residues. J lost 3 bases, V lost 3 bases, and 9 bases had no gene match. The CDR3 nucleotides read TGTGCCAGTAGTATGGAGTCAAGCGGGGGGAGCAAAAACATTCAGTACTTC. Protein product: CASSMESSGGSKNIQYF.

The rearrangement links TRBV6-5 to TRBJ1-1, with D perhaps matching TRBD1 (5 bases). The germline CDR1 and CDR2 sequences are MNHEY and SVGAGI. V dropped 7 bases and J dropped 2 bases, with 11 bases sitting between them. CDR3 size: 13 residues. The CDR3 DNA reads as TGTGCCAGCAATCCGACAGTCAACACTGAAGCTTTCTTT. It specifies CASNPTVNTEAFF.

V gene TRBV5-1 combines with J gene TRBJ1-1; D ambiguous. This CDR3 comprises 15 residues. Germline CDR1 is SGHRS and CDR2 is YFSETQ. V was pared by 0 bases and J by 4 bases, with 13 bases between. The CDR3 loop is CASSLGGMQSTEAFF. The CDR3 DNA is TGCGCCAGCAGCTTGGGAGGAATGCAGTCCACTGAAGCTTTCTTT. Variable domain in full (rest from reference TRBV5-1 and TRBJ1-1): KAGVTQTPRYLIKTRGQQVTLSCSPISGHRSVSWYQQTPGQGLQFLFEYFSETQRNKGNFPGRFSGRQFSNSRSEMNVSTLELGDSALYLCASSLGGMQSTEAFFGQGTRLTVV.

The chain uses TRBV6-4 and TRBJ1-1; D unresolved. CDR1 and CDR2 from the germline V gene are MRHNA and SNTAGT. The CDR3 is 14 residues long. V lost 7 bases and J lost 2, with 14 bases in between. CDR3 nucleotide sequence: TGTGCCAGCATGCCAGACTACGGAAACACTGAAGCTTTCTTT. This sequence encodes CASMPDYGNTEAFF.

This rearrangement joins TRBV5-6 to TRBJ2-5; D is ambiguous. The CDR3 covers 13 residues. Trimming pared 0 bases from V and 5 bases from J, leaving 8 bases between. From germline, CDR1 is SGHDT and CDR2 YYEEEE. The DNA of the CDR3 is TGTGCCAGCAGCTTGGATACGCGGGAGACCCAGTACTTC. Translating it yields CASSLDTRETQYF.

CDR3 coding DNA: TGTGCCAGCTCCCCAGGAGGGGGCGATCAGCCCCAGCATTTT. This codes for CASSPGGGDQPQHF. The genes are TRBV18 and TRBJ1-5, with 7 bases identical to TRBD1. Trimming removed 6 bases from V and 5 bases from J; junction bases left unmatched: 7. The CDR3 spans 14 residues. Per the germline V gene, CDR1 is KGHSH and CDR2 is LQKENI.

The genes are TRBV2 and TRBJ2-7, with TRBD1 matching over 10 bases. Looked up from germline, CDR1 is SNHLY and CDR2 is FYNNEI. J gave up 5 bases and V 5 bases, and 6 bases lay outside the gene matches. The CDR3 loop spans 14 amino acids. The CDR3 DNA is TGTGCCAGCAGTCAGGGACAGGGGATCAACGAGCAGTACTTC. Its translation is CASSQGQGINEQYF.